This T cell receptor (beta chain) was captured in a study of control samples from healthy donors and cancer patients. Profiling relied on immunoSEQ multiplex PCR, and the TCRdb table lists in-frame clones only, not all of them. This table has about 84,000 clones, 75% to 95% appearing once. The V gene lost 2 bases and the J gene lost 2 bases, with 4 bases spanning the gap. The length of the CDR3 is 13 residues. Germline loops: CDR1 SGHVS, CDR2 FQNEAQ. The sequenced sample was blood. The TCR was taken from a man aged 25 to 40 in good health. The chain couples TRBV7-8 to TRBJ1-5; D not certain. The CDR3 protein is CASSLFRNQPQHF. CDR3 DNA: TGTGCCAGCAGCTTATTCCGCAATCAGCCCCAGCATTTT. Complete variable domain (other parts from reference TRBV7-8 and TRBJ1-5): GAGVSQSPRYKVAKRGQDVALRCDPISGHVSLFWYQQALGQGPEFLTYFQNEAQLDKSGLPSDRFFAERPEGSVSTLKIQRTQQEDSAVYLCASSLFRNQPQHFGDGTRLSIL.